One T cell receptor (beta chain) is described in this entry. The method was immunoSEQ multiplex PCR; TCRdb's version includes in-frame clones alone and lacks a portion of them. The table lists roughly 69,000 clones, about nine tenths of them singletons, with around 4% in the top ten. This record belongs to a study of OX40 agonist ivuxolimab in advanced cancers. Trimming stripped 5 bases from V and 0 bases from J, with 14 bases between. Germline V gives CDR1 LGHNA, CDR2 YNFKEQ. The CDR3 covers 15 residues. This receptor was obtained from an adult with an advanced solid tumor such as melanoma, head and neck, liver or kidney cancer. The sequences come from CD4+ or CD8+ T cells sorted from blood, collected in a trial of the OX40 agonist ivuxolimab. The gene calls are TRBV4-2 and TRBJ2-7; a possible D gene is TRBD2 (6 bases). The CDR3 sequence is CASSSRAGPSYEQYF. CDR3 in DNA: TGTGCCAGCAGCTCCAGGGCGGGGCCCTCCTACGAGCAGTACTTC.